This is a list of T cell receptor beta chains from one sample in a study of regulatory T cells in long-lasting Graves disease. In TCRdb, the multiplex PCR reads were re-called with MiXCR into one record per CDR3 protein. The sample yields 450,000 or so distinct CDR3 sequences, approximately 23% seen once. The source material was peripheral blood mononuclear cells (PBMCs), sampled when the disease was refractory, from a patient treated with antithyroid drugs. The receptor set was obtained from a female donor with Graves disease. CDR3s include the opening cysteine and the closing phenylalanine or tryptophan. Each record gives: J gene, V gene, D gene, clone size, CDR3 DNA, CDR3 protein. D genes are given only for firm matches. Some rows have no size entry. The others give once, few or many, or a class for an expanded clone.

j_call: TRBJ2-7
v_call: TRBV2
d_call: TRBD1
clone_size: -
cdr3_nt: TGTGCCAGCAGGGCCAGGGACAGACAAACATCCTACGAGCAGTACTTC
cdr3_aa: CASRARDRQTSYEQYF

j_call: TRBJ1-6
v_call: TRBV12-5
d_call: TRBD1
clone_size: many
cdr3_nt: TGTGCTAGTACCCCCCAGATACAGGGGGCTTCACCCCTCCACTTT
cdr3_aa: CASTPQIQGASPLHF

j_call: TRBJ2-5
v_call: TRBV18
d_call: -
clone_size: few
cdr3_nt: TGTGCCAGCTCACCATGGGGCAGTGAAGAGACCCAGTACTTC
cdr3_aa: CASSPWGSEETQYF

j_call: TRBJ2-3
v_call: TRBV2
d_call: -
clone_size: few
cdr3_nt: TGTGCCAGCAGTGAAGTTGAGGAGGGGGCAGATACGCAGTATTTT
cdr3_aa: CASSEVEEGADTQYF

j_call: TRBJ2-5
v_call: TRBV14
d_call: TRBD2
clone_size: -
cdr3_nt: TGTGCCAGCAGCCAAGAATGGGGGGGGAGCCAAGAGACCCAGTACTTC
cdr3_aa: CASSQEWGGSQETQYF

j_call: TRBJ1-1
v_call: TRBV11-3
d_call: -
clone_size: many
cdr3_nt: TGTGCCAGCAGGGAAGGGGACACTGAAGCTTTCTTT
cdr3_aa: CASREGDTEAFF

j_call: TRBJ1-5
v_call: TRBV12-3/TRBV12-4
d_call: -
clone_size: many
cdr3_nt: TGTGCCAGCAGTTTTAAACAGGGTCAGCCCCAGCATTTT
cdr3_aa: CASSFKQGQPQHF

j_call: TRBJ1-5
v_call: TRBV7-9
d_call: TRBD1
clone_size: few
cdr3_nt: TGTGCCAGCAGCTTAGGACAGGGGGTTGGAGGCAATCAGCCCCAGCATTTT
cdr3_aa: CASSLGQGVGGNQPQHF

j_call: TRBJ2-7
v_call: TRBV29-1
d_call: TRBD2
clone_size: -
cdr3_nt: TGCAGCGTTGAAGATCCACGGGAGGGACTGAAGAGAGGCGAGCAGTACTTC
cdr3_aa: CSVEDPREGLKRGEQYF

j_call: TRBJ1-5
v_call: TRBV30
d_call: -
clone_size: few
cdr3_nt: TGTGCCTGTGACGGCGGCCATCAGCCCCAGCATTTT
cdr3_aa: CACDGGHQPQHF

j_call: TRBJ2-1
v_call: TRBV5-6
d_call: TRBD1
clone_size: few
cdr3_nt: TGTGCCAGCAGCTCGGGACAGATCAATGAGCAGTTCTTC
cdr3_aa: CASSSGQINEQFF

j_call: TRBJ1-2
v_call: TRBV4-1
d_call: -
clone_size: -
cdr3_nt: TGCGCCAGCAGCCAAGTTTTGAGAGCTAACTATGGCTACACCTTC
cdr3_aa: CASSQVLRANYGYTF

j_call: TRBJ1-5
v_call: TRBV6-2/TRBV6-3
d_call: -
clone_size: few
cdr3_nt: TGTGCCAGCAGCCATTGGGGAGGCCAGCCCCAGCATTTT
cdr3_aa: CASSHWGGQPQHF

j_call: TRBJ1-2
v_call: TRBV3-1
d_call: -
clone_size: -
cdr3_nt: TGTGCCAGCAGCCAAGAAGGTCGCGGGGCCCACACCTTC
cdr3_aa: CASSQEGRGAHTF

j_call: TRBJ2-7
v_call: TRBV6-1
d_call: -
clone_size: many
cdr3_nt: TGTGCCAGCCATAGTAAGCGGACAGCGACCTACGAGCAGTACTTC
cdr3_aa: CASHSKRTATYEQYF

j_call: TRBJ2-5
v_call: TRBV28
d_call: TRBD2
clone_size: many
cdr3_nt: TGTGCCAGCGGATTAGCGGGGGGAAAAGAGACCCAGTACTTC
cdr3_aa: CASGLAGGKETQYF

j_call: TRBJ2-7
v_call: TRBV3-1
d_call: -
clone_size: few
cdr3_nt: TGTGCCAGCAGCCGGGGCAGGGGTGAATCCTACGAGCAGTACTTC
cdr3_aa: CASSRGRGESYEQYF

j_call: TRBJ1-1
v_call: TRBV12-3/TRBV12-4
d_call: -
clone_size: many
cdr3_nt: TGTGCCAGCAGCCCAACAGGTTTCACTGAAGCTTTCTTT
cdr3_aa: CASSPTGFTEAFF

j_call: TRBJ1-2
v_call: TRBV7-9
d_call: -
clone_size: many
cdr3_nt: TGTGCCAGCAGCTCCCCTTTGGGGAAGGTCTATGGCTACACCTTC
cdr3_aa: CASSSPLGKVYGYTF

j_call: TRBJ2-5
v_call: TRBV7-2
d_call: -
clone_size: many
cdr3_nt: TGTGCCAGCAGCTTAGAGTGGCTCCTTAGGGAGACCCAGTACTTC
cdr3_aa: CASSLEWLLRETQYF

j_call: TRBJ2-7
v_call: TRBV20-1
d_call: TRBD2
clone_size: -
cdr3_nt: TGCAGTGCAGCCGCACCCTTAGCGGGGCGTCCCTACGAGCAGTACTTC
cdr3_aa: CSAAAPLAGRPYEQYF

j_call: TRBJ1-1
v_call: TRBV5-1
d_call: -
clone_size: few
cdr3_nt: TGCGCCAGCGCAGCAGCCCAAGTCCGCCCTGGCACTGAAGCTTTCTTT
cdr3_aa: CASAAAQVRPGTEAFF

j_call: TRBJ1-1
v_call: TRBV28
d_call: -
clone_size: many
cdr3_nt: TGTGCCAGCAGCCACCCCTCGAACACTGAAGCTTTCTTT
cdr3_aa: CASSHPSNTEAFF

j_call: TRBJ1-6
v_call: TRBV9
d_call: TRBD1
clone_size: -
cdr3_nt: TGTGCCAGCAGCGATACGACAGGGGGCGAGGCACCCCTCCACTTT
cdr3_aa: CASSDTTGGEAPLHF

j_call: TRBJ1-4
v_call: TRBV4-1
d_call: -
clone_size: -
cdr3_nt: TGCGCCAGCCGGGACAAAAAGGAAAAACTGTTTTTT
cdr3_aa: CASRDKKEKLFF

j_call: TRBJ2-1
v_call: TRBV15
d_call: TRBD1
clone_size: once
cdr3_nt: TGTGCCACCAGTGGGACAGAAACCTACAATGAGCAGTTCTTC
cdr3_aa: CATSGTETYNEQFF

j_call: TRBJ2-1
v_call: TRBV2
d_call: TRBD1
clone_size: -
cdr3_nt: TGTGCCAGCAGGACAGGGGCTGTCTCGCGCCCCTACAATGAGCAGTTCTTC
cdr3_aa: CASRTGAVSRPYNEQFF

j_call: TRBJ2-1
v_call: TRBV7-2
d_call: TRBD2
clone_size: -
cdr3_nt: TGTGCCAGCAGCCGGGGGGGGCAGGGTCCAAACAATGAGCAGTTCTTC
cdr3_aa: CASSRGGQGPNNEQFF

j_call: TRBJ2-7
v_call: TRBV4-3
d_call: TRBD2
clone_size: -
cdr3_nt: TGCGCCAGCAGCCAAGAGTACACTAGCGCCTCCTACGAGCAGTACTTC
cdr3_aa: CASSQEYTSASYEQYF

j_call: TRBJ2-3
v_call: TRBV12-3/TRBV12-4
d_call: -
clone_size: once
cdr3_nt: TGTGCCAGCAGTTTAGCGGGGGAGCTAACGGATACGCAGTATTTT
cdr3_aa: CASSLAGELTDTQYF

j_call: TRBJ2-5
v_call: TRBV19
d_call: -
clone_size: -
cdr3_nt: TGTGCCAGTAGTACCGGGACGGACTGGGGGACCCAGTACTTC
cdr3_aa: CASSTGTDWGTQYF

j_call: TRBJ1-2
v_call: TRBV6-1
d_call: -
clone_size: few
cdr3_nt: TGTGCCAGCAGTGAAGGGGGCATCCCCTATGGCTACACCTTC
cdr3_aa: CASSEGGIPYGYTF

j_call: TRBJ1-1
v_call: TRBV28
d_call: -
clone_size: -
cdr3_nt: TGCGCCAGCAGCCAAAGCTGGGGGATGAACACTGAAGCTTTCTTT
cdr3_aa: CASSQSWGMNTEAFF

j_call: TRBJ2-5
v_call: TRBV19
d_call: -
clone_size: few
cdr3_nt: TGTGCCAGTAGTATGGGACTTCAAGAGACCCAGTACTTC
cdr3_aa: CASSMGLQETQYF

j_call: TRBJ2-7
v_call: TRBV9
d_call: TRBD1
clone_size: -
cdr3_nt: TGTGCCAGCAGCGCGGGGGGACAGGGGGTAACCTACGAGCAGTACTTC
cdr3_aa: CASSAGGQGVTYEQYF

j_call: TRBJ2-5
v_call: TRBV7-3
d_call: TRBD2
clone_size: -
cdr3_nt: TGTGCCAGCAGCCCGGAGACTAGCGGGGCGGGAGAGACCCAGTACTTC
cdr3_aa: CASSPETSGAGETQYF

j_call: TRBJ1-6
v_call: TRBV19
d_call: -
clone_size: few
cdr3_nt: TGTGCCAGCCGCGGTTTAGGTTTGGGTTCACCCCTCCACTTT
cdr3_aa: CASRGLGLGSPLHF

j_call: TRBJ2-1
v_call: TRBV20-1
d_call: TRBD2
clone_size: few
cdr3_nt: TGCAGTGCAGGAGGGACTAGCGGCATCAATGAGCAGTTCTTC
cdr3_aa: CSAGGTSGINEQFF

j_call: TRBJ1-3
v_call: TRBV11-3
d_call: -
clone_size: many
cdr3_nt: TGTGCCAGCAGCTTATCCGGGATGCCTGGAAACACCATATATTTT
cdr3_aa: CASSLSGMPGNTIYF

j_call: TRBJ2-3
v_call: TRBV7-8
d_call: -
clone_size: many
cdr3_nt: TGTGCCAGCAGCCAACGGCGGGACGCATTCACAGATACGCAGTATTTT
cdr3_aa: CASSQRRDAFTDTQYF